Sequencing of this TCR beta chain was carried out in a study of sequential checkpoint blockade in melanoma. About the research overall: First-line arms were nivolumab then ipilimumab, or the reverse, randomized 1:1.

The CDR3 is made up of 13 amino acids. V was clipped by 0 bases and J by 6 bases, with 8 bases between them. Per germline, CDR1 MNHEY and CDR2 SVGAGI. Treatment in this sample: randomized to nivolumab then ipilimumab (arm A) or the reverse (arm B). Patients had received no earlier DNA-damaging chemotherapy. From thawed PBMCs, live CD3+CD8+ cells negative for CD19 and CD56 were sorted. Generated by immunoSEQ multiplex PCR, the TCRdb table keeps only in-frame clones and is missing some. The table has approximately 23,000 clones, approximately 79% seen once. The material sequenced was CD8+ T cells sorted from blood (inferred from file names), taken from a patient given nivolumab and ipilimumab in sequence. This receptor was obtained from a human donor with melanoma. The rearrangement links TRBV6-5 to TRBJ1-1, with D maybe TRBD1 (5 bases). The CDR3 DNA reads TGTGCCAGCAGTTACTCGACAGTCGCTGAAGCTTTCTTT. Translating gives CASSYSTVAEAFF.